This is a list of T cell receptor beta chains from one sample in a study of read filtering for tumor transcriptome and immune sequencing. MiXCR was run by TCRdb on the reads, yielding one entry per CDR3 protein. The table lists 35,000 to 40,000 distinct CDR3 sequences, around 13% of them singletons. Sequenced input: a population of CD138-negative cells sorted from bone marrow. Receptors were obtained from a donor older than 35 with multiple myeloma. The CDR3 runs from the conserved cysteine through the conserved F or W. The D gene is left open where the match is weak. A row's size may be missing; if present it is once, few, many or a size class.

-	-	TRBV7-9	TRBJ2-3	TGTGCCAGCAGCCTTGGCGGGGCCACAGATACGCAGTATTTT	CASSLGGATDTQYF
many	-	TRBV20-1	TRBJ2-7	TGCAGTGCTCTTTCCGAGTCCTACGAGCAGTACTTC	CSALSESYEQYF
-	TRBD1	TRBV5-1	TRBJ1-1	TGCGCCAGCAGCTTTTCGGGACAGGGAAGGGACACTGAAGCTTTCTTT	CASSFSGQGRDTEAFF
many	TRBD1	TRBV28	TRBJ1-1	TGTGCCAGCAAAAAACTGACAGGGGCTATGAACACTGAAGCTTTCTTT	CASKKLTGAMNTEAFF
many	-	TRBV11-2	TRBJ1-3	TGTGCCAGCAGCTTATCGGGGTCATTTGGAAACACCATATATTTT	CASSLSGSFGNTIYF
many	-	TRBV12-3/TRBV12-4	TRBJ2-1	TGTGCCAGCAACCTTTCGCCCGGCAATGAGCAGTTCTTC	CASNLSPGNEQFF
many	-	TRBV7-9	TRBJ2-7	TGTGCCAGCAGCCCGGTCGACATCTCCTACGAGCAGTACTTC	CASSPVDISYEQYF
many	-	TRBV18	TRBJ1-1	TGTGCCAGCTCACACAAGTTGGGGACCACTGAAGCTTTCTTT	CASSHKLGTTEAFF
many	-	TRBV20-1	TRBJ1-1	TGCAGTGCTATAAGGGGCACTGAAGCTTTCTTT	CSAIRGTEAFF
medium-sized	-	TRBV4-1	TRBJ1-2	TGCGCCAGCAGCTCTTACTTCGGACCTGCCCCAGTTTATGGCTACACCTTC	CASSSYFGPAPVYGYTF
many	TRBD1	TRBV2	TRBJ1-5	TGTGCCAGCAGCTGGACAGGCCCAGATCAGCCCCAGCATTTT	CASSWTGPDQPQHF
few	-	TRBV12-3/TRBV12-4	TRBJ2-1	TGTGCTAGCAGTCCCCCCCGGGGGAAAGAGTTGTTCTTC	CASSPPRGKELFF
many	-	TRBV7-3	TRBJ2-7	TGTGCCAGCAGCTTAAGTCCAGCAGACTCCTACGAGCAGTACTTC	CASSLSPADSYEQYF
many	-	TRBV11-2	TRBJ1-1	TGTGCCAGCAGCTTAAGTAGGGTGAACACTGAAGCTTTCTTT	CASSLSRVNTEAFF
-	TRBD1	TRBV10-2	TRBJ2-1	TGCGCCAGCAAGGCGGGACAGGGCGGCAATGAGCAGTTCTTC	CASKAGQGGNEQFF
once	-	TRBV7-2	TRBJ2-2	TGTGCCAGCAGCTTAGTATGGAAAAGGGGTAAAACCGGGGAGCTGTTTTTT	CASSLVWKRGKTGELFF
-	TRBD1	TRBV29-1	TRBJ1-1	TGCAGCGTCATACAGGGGAGCACTGAAGCTTTCTTC	CSVIQGSTEAFF
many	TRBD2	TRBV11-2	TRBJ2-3	TGTGCCAGCAGCTCGCCCTTGAGCGGGGGATCGGGGAGAACAGATACGCAGTATTTT	CASSSPLSGGSGRTDTQYF
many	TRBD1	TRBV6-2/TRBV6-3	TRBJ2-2	TGTGCCAGCAGTCAAGACAGGGTTGCCGGGGAGCTGTTTTTT	CASSQDRVAGELFF
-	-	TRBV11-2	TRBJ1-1	TGTGCCAGCAGACAAGTCACTGAAGCTTTCTTT	CASRQVTEAFF
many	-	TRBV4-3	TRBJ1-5	TGCGCCAGCAGCCAAGATAGGTACAAGCCCCAGCATTTT	CASSQDRYKPQHF
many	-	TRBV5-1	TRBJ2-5	TGCGCCAGCAGCATGGCGGGTTTGGGGGGCCAAGAGACCCAGTACTTC	CASSMAGLGGQETQYF
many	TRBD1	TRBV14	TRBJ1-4	TGTGCCAGCAGCACATTGGGGACAGGGGCGGAAAAACTGTTTTTT	CASSTLGTGAEKLFF
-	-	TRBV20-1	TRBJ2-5	TGCAGTGCTACTCTTTCCTCTTACTTC	CSATLSSYF
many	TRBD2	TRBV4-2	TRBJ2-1	TGTGCCAGCAGCCCCCCGGGACTAGGAGTGTACAATGAGCAGTTCTTC	CASSPPGLGVYNEQFF
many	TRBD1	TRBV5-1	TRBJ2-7	TGCGCCAGCAGCTTGGGGGGGACAGCCCCCTACGAGCAGTACTTC	CASSLGGTAPYEQYF
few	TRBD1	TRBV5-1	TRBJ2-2	TGCGCCAGCAGCTGGACAGGGAAACCCGGGGAGCTGTTTTTT	CASSWTGKPGELFF
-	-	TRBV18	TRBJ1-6	TGTGCCAGCTCGGGCTCCTATAATTCATCCCTCCACTTT	CASSGSYNSSLHF